The present T cell receptor beta chain was sequenced within a study of cytomegalovirus exposure and HLA in healthy donors. Study-level information: Falling in the Caucasian-associated ancestry cluster were 81% of approximately 410 genotyped donors.

Overall study findings and caveats: In a later analysis, compared with equally common non-associated chains, HLA-associated beta chains were more expanded.

Primers for the PCR totalled 60 Vbeta and 13 Jbeta. Libraries were prepared by immunoSEQ multiplex PCR; TCRdb keeps only in-frame clonotypes and omits some of them. The table has roughly 20,000 clones, 60% to 80% seen once. Looked up from germline, CDR1 is MNHEY and CDR2 is SVGAGI. The CDR3 spans 15 residues. Deletions cut 6 bases from V and 2 bases from J, with 17 bases between. Notes on this clone: Its matching antigen is unknown.

This TCR was sampled from a man aged 18 to 29 in good health and CMV-seronegative. Sequenced: PBMCs. The gene calls are TRBV6-5 and TRBJ2-7; D gene ambiguous. The CDR3: CASRVSSSVPYEQYF. The CDR3 DNA reads as TGTGCCAGCAGAGTTTCTTCGTCAGTCCCCTACGAGCAGTACTTC.